One T cell receptor beta chain is described in this entry. As yet, its antigen is unknown. The germline V gene encodes CDR1 DFQATT and CDR2 SNEGSKA (reference sequence). CDR3 length: 12 amino acids. Trimming took off 6 bases at V and 6 bases at J, with 12 bases between the two ends. This entry is derived from a study of glioma-infiltrating T cells. The overall study: Samples included WHO grade II oligodendrogliomas or astrocytomas and initial-diagnosis grade IV glioblastomas. About one million peripheral T cells were targeted at about 4.5- to 11-fold coverage. Study observations and caveats: Patients with low tissue-blood divergence carried a signature set of shared blood CDR3 motifs.

TCR alpha and beta CDR3 regions were amplified from RNA using iRepertoire nested multiplex PCR. One-step reverse transcription and amplification started from roughly 100-400 ng of tissue mRNA or PBMC total RNA. TCRdb reanalysed the multiplex PCR reads using MiXCR and keeps one entry per CDR3 protein. The sample has approximately 400,000 distinct CDR3 sequences, roughly two fifths seen once; the top ten hold 9.5% to 15%. The chain carries TRBV20-1 and TRBJ2-1, with TRBD1 as a possible D gene (6 bases). The sequenced material came from glioma tissue, nonneoplastic brain tissue, or PBMCs (not recorded which). The source is a human donor with low-grade glioma or glioblastoma, undergoing nonglioma brain surgery, or in good health (not recorded which). The CDR3 DNA is TGCAGTGCCAGGGGCGACTGCAATGAGCAGTTCTTC. Its translation: CSARGDCNEQFF.